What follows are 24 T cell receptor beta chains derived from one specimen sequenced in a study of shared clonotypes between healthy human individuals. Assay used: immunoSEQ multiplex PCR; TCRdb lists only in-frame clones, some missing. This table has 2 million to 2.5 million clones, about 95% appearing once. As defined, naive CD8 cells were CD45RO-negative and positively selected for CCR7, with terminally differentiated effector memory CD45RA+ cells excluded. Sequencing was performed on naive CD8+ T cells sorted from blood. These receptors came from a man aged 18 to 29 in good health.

DNA for the CDR3: TGTGCCAGCAGTCTCGGGGTTACTAGCACAGATACGCAGTATTTT. Translated: CASSLGVTSTDTQYF. This rearrangement joins TRBV6-5 to TRBJ2-3, with a possible D match to TRBD2 (5 bases). The V end was cut by 5 bases, the J end by 0 bases, with 12 bases between. Germline CDR1 and CDR2: MNHEY and SVGAGI. This CDR3 region has 15 residues.

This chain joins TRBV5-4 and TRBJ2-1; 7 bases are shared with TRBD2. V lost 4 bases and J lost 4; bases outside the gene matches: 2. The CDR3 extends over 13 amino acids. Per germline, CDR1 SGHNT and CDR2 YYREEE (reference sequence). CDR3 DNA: TGTGCCAGCAGCCAGGGACTATACAATGAGCAGTTCTTC. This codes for CASSQGLYNEQFF. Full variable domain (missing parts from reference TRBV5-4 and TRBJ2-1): ETGVTQSPTHLIKTRGQQVTLRCSSQSGHNTVSWYQQALGQGPQFIFQYYREEENGRGNFPPRFSGLQFPNYSSELNVNALELDDSALYLCASSQGLYNEQFFGPGTRLTVL.

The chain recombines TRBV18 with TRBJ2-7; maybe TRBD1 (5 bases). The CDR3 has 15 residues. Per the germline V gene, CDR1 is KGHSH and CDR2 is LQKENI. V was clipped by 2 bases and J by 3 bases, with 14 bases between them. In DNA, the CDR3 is TGTGCCAGCTCACCAGAACAGGAGATAATCTACGAGCAGTACTTC. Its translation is CASSPEQEIIYEQYF.

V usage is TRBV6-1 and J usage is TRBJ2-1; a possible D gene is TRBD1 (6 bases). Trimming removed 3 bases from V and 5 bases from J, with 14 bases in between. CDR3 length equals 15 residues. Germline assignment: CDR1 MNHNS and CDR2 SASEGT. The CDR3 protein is CASSDDRTDNNEQFF. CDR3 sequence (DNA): TGTGCCAGCAGTGACGACCGGACAGACAACAATGAGCAGTTCTTC.

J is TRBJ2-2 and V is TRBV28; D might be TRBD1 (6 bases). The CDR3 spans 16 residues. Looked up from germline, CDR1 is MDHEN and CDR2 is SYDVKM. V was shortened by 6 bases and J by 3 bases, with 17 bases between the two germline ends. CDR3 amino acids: CASSLFRDTYTGELFF. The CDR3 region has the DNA TGTGCCAGCAGCCTCTTTCGGGACACTTACACCGGGGAGCTGTTTTTT.

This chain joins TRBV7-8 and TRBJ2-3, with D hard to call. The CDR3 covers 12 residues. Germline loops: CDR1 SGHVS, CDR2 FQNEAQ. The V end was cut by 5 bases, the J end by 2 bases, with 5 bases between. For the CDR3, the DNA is TGTGCCAGCAGCGACCACACAGATACGCAGTATTTT. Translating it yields CASSDHTDTQYF.

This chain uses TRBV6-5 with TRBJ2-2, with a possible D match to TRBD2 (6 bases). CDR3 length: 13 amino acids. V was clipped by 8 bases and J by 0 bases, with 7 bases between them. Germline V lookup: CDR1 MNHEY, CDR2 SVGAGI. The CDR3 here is CASGGTNTGELFF. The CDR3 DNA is TGTGCCAGCGGGGGGACGAACACCGGGGAGCTGTTTTTT.

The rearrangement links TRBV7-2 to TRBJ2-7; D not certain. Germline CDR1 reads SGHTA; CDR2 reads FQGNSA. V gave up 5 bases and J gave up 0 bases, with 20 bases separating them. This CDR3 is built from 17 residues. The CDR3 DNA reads TGTGCCAGCAGCATCCTCCTGGATACGGATCCCTCCTACGAGCAGTACTTC. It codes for CASSILLDTDPSYEQYF.

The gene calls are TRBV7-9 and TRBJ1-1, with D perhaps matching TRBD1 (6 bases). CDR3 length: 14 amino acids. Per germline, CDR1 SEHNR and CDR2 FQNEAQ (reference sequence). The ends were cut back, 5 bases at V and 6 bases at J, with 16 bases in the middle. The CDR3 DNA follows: TGTGCCAGCAGCCCTATTCGGGGGGCCCCTGAAGCTTTCTTT. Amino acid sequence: CASSPIRGAPEAFF.

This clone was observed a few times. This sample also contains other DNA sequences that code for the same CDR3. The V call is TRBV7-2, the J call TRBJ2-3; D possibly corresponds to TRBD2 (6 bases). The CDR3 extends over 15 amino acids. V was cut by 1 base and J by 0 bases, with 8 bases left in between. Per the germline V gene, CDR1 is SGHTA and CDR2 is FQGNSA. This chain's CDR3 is CASSLVSGSTDTQYF. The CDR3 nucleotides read TGTGCCAGCAGCTTAGTGAGCGGGAGCACAGATACGCAGTATTTT.

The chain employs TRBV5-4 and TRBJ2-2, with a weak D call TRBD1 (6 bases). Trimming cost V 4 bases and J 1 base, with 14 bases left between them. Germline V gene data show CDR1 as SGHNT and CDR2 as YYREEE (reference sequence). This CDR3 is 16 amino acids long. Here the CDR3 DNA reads TGTGCCAGCAGCCCAGAGGACAGACGGAACACCGGGGAGCTGTTTTTT. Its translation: CASSPEDRRNTGELFF. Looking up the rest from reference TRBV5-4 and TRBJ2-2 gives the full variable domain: ETGVTQSPTHLIKTRGQQVTLRCSSQSGHNTVSWYQQALGQGPQFIFQYYREEENGRGNFPPRFSGLQFPNYSSELNVNALELDDSALYLCASSPEDRRNTGELFFGEGSRLTVL.

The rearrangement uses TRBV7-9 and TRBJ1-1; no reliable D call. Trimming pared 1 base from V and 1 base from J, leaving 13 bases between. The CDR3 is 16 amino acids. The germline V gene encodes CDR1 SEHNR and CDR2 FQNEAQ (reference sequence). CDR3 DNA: TGTGCCAGCAGCTTAGTAGGACGGAGGTCGAACACTGAAGCTTTCTTT. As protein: CASSLVGRRSNTEAFF.

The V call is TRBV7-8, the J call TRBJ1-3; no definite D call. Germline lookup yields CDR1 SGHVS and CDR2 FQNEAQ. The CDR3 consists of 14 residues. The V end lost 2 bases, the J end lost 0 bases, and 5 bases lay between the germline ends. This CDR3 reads CASSLSYSGNTIYF. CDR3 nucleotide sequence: TGTGCCAGCAGCTTATCGTACTCTGGAAACACCATATATTTT.

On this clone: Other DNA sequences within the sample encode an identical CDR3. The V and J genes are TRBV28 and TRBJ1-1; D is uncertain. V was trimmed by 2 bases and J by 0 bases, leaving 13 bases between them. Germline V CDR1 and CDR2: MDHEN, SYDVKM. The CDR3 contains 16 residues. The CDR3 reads CASSLGIRGLNTEAFF. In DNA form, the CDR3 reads TGTGCCAGCAGTTTAGGGATCCGGGGATTGAACACTGAAGCTTTCTTT.

CDR3 in DNA: TGTGCCAGCAGCAAAGGGTCTACAGGGGGCAATATAGATAGACCGAGCTCCTATAATTCACCCCTCCACTTT. Amino acids: CASSKGSTGGNIDRPSSYNSPLHF. The chain couples TRBV21-1 to TRBJ1-6; TRBD1, as called in the table, went unchecked against the DNA. TRBV21-1 represents a pseudogene. The CDR3 is 24 residues long.

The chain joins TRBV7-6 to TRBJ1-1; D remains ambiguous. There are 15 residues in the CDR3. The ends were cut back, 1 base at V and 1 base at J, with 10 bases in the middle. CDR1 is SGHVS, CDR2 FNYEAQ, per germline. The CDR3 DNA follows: TGTGCCAGCAGCTTAGGAATTGAGGCGAACACTGAAGCTTTCTTT. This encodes CASSLGIEANTEAFF.

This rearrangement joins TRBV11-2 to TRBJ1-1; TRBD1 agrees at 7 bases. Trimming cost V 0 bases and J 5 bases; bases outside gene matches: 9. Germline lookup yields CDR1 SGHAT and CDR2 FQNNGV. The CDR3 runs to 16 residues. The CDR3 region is CASSLEHRRGHTEAFF. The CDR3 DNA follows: TGTGCCAGCAGCTTAGAACATCGGAGGGGGCATACTGAAGCTTTCTTT.

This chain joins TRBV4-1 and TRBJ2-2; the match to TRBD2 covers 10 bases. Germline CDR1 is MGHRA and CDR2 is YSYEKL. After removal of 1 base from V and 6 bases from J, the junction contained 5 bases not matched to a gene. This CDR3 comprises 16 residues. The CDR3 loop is CASSQASAGGPGELFF. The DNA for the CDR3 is TGCGCCAGCAGCCAAGCTTCAGCGGGGGGGCCCGGGGAGCTGTTTTTT.

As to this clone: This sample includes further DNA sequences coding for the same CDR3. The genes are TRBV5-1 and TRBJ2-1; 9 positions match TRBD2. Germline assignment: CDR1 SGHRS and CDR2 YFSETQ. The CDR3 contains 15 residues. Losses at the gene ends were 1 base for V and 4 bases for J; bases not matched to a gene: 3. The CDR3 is CASSLSSGVYNEQFF. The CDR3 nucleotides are TGCGCCAGCAGCTTGTCTAGCGGGGTTTACAATGAGCAGTTCTTC. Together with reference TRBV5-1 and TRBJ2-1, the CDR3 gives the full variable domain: KAGVTQTPRYLIKTRGQQVTLSCSPISGHRSVSWYQQTPGQGLQFLFEYFSETQRNKGNFPGRFSGRQFSNSRSEMNVSTLELGDSALYLCASSLSSGVYNEQFFGPGTRLTVL.

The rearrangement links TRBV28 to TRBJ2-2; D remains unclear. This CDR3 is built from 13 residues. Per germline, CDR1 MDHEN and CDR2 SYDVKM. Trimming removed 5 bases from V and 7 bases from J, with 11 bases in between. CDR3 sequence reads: CASSPWRDGELFF. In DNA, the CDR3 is TGTGCCAGCAGTCCCTGGCGAGACGGGGAGCTGTTTTTT.

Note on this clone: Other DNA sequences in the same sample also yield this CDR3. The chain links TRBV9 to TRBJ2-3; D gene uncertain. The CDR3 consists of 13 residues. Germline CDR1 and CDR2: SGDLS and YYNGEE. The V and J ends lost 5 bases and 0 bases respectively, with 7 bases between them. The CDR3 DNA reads TGTGCCAGCAGTCTGTACAGCACAGATACGCAGTATTTT. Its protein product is CASSLYSTDTQYF.

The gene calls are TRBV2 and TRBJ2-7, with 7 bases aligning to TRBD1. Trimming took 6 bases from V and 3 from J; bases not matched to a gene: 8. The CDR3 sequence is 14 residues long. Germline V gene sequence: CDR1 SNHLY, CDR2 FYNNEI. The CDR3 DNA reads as TGTGCCAGCAGAGCCGCGGCAGGGGGCTACGAGCAGTACTTC. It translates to CASRAAAGGYEQYF.

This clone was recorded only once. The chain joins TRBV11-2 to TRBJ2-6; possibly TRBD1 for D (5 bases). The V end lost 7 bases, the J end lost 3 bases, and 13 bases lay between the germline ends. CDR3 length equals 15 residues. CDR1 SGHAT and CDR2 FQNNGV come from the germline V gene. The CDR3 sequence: CASTFLGLGANVLTF. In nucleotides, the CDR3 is TGTGCCAGCACCTTTCTGGGGCTTGGGGCCAACGTCCTGACTTTC.

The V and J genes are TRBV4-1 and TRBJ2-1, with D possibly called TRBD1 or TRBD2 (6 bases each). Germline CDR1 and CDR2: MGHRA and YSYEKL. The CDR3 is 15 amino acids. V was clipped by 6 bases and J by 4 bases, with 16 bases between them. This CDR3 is CASRPGQGLYNEQFF. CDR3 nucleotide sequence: TGCGCCAGCAGGCCGGGACAAGGACTATACAATGAGCAGTTCTTC.